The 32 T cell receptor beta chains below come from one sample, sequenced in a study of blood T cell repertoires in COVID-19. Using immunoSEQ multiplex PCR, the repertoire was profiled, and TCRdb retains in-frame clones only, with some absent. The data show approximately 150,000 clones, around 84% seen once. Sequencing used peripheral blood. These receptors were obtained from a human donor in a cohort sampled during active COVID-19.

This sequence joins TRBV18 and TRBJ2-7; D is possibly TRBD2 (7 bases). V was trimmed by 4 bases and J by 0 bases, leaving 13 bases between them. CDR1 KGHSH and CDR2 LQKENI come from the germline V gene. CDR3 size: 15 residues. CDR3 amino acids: CASSRLGGASYEQYF. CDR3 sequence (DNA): TGTGCCAGCTCACGCTTGGGGGGGGCCTCCTACGAGCAGTACTTC.

The CDR3 loop reads CASSISGTYNEQFF. CDR3 sequence (DNA): TGTGCCAGTAGTATTTCGGGGACTTACAATGAGCAGTTCTTC. V and J are TRBV19 and TRBJ2-1, with D tentatively TRBD2 (6 bases). Trimming shortened V by 3 bases and J by 4 bases, and 10 bases separated the two germline ends. The germline CDR1 and CDR2 sequences are LNHDA and SQIVND (reference sequence). The CDR3 consists of 14 residues. The full variable domain, its missing parts supplied by reference TRBV19 and TRBJ2-1, is DGGITQSPKYLFRKEGQNVTLSCEQNLNHDAMYWYRQDPGQGLRLIYYSQIVNDFQKGDIAEGYSVSREKKESFPLTVTSAQKNPTAFYLCASSISGTYNEQFFGPGTRLTVL.

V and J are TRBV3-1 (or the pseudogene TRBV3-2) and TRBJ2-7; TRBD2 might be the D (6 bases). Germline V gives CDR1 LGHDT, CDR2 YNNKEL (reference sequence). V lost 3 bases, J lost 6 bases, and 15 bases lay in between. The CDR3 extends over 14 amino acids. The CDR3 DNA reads TGTGCCAGCAGCCAGGCGGGACGCCCTATCGAGCAGTACTTC. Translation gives CASSQAGRPIEQYF.

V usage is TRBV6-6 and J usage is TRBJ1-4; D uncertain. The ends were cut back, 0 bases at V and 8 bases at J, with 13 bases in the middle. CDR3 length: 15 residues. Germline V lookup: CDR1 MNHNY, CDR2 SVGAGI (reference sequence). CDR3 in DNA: TGTGCCAGCAGTTACTCGGGCGACGCCGCCGAAAAACTGTTTTTT. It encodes CASSYSGDAAEKLFF.

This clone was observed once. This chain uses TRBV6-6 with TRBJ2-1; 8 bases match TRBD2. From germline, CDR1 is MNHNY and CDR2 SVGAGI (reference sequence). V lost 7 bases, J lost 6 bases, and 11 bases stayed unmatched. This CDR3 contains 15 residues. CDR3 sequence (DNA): TGTGCCAGCATCGCGACTAGCGTAGGTTTCAATGAGCAGTTCTTC. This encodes CASIATSVGFNEQFF.

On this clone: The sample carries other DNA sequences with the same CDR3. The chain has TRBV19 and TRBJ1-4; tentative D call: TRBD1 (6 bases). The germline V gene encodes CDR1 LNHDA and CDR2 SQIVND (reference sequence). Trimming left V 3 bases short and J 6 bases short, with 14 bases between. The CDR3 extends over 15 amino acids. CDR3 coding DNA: TGTGCCAGTAGTATCAGCGGGGGCGTCGATGAAAAACTGTTTTTT. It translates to CASSISGGVDEKLFF.

This chain's CDR3 is CASSPNRDTNEQFF. DNA of the CDR3: TGTGCCAGCAGCCCCAACCGGGACACCAATGAGCAGTTCTTC. The chain uses TRBV9 and TRBJ2-1; D perhaps matches TRBD1 (6 bases). This CDR3 contains 14 residues. Germline V gene lookup returns CDR1 SGDLS and CDR2 YYNGEE. Trimming pared 4 bases from V and 6 bases from J, leaving 14 bases between.

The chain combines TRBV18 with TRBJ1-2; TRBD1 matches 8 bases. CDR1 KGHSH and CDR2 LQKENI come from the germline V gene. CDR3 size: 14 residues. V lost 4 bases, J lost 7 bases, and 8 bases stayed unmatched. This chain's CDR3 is CASSRDRSEGGYTF. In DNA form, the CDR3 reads TGTGCCAGCTCACGGGACAGGTCAGAGGGTGGCTACACCTTC.

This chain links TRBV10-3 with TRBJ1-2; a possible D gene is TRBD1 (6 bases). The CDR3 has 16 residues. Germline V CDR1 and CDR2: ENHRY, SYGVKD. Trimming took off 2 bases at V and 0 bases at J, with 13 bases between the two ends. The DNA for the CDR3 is TGTGCCATCAGTGAGGAACAGGGTCCGGCTAACTATGGCTACACCTTC. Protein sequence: CAISEEQGPANYGYTF.

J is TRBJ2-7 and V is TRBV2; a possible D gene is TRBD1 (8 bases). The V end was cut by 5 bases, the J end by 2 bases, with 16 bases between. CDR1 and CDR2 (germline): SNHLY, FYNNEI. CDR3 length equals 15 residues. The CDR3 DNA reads TGTGCCAGCAGTCCCAGCGGGACAGGCCCCTACGAGCAGTACTTC. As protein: CASSPSGTGPYEQYF.

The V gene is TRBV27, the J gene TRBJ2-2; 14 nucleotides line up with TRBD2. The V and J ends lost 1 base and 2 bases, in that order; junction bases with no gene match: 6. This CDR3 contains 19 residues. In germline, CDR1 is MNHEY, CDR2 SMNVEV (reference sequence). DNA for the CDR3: TGTGCCAGCAGTTTATATGGACTAGCGGGAGGTCAAAACACCGGGGAGCTGTTTTTT. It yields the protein CASSLYGLAGGQNTGELFF.

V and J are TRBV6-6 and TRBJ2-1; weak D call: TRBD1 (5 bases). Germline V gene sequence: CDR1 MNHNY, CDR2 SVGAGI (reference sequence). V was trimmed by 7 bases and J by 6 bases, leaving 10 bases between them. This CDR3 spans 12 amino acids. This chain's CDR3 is CASKNQGNEQFF. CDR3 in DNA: TGTGCCAGCAAAAACCAGGGCAATGAGCAGTTCTTC.

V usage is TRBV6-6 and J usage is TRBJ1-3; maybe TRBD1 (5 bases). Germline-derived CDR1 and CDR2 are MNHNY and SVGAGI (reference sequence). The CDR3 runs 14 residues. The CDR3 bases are TGTGCGGTGGCGTCGGGGGGGTCTGGAAACACCATATATTTT. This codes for CAVASGGSGNTIYF.

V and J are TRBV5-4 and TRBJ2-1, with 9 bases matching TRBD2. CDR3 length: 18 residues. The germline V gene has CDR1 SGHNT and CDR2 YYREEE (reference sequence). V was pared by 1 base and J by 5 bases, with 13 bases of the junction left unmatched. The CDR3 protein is CASSLTGGGAGFDNEQFF. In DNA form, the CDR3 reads TGTGCCAGCAGCTTGACTGGCGGGGGGGCGGGTTTTGACAATGAGCAGTTCTTC.

CDR3 region: CSVEVRQGLNIQYF. The CDR3 bases are TGCAGCGTTGAAGTGCGGCAGGGGTTAAACATTCAGTACTTC. The V and J genes are TRBV29-1 and TRBJ2-4; possibly TRBD1 for D (6 bases). The CDR3 consists of 14 residues. The germline CDR1 and CDR2 sequences are SQVTM and ANQGSEA. The germline V and J ends were trimmed by 1 base and 6 bases, with 13 bases remaining between them.

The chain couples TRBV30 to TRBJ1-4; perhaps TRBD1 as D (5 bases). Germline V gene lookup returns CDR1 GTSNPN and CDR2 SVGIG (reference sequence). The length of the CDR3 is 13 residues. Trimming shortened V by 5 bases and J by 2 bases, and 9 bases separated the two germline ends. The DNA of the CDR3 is TGTGCCTGGGCGGCAGGGACTAATGAAAAACTGTTTTTT. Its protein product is CAWAAGTNEKLFF.

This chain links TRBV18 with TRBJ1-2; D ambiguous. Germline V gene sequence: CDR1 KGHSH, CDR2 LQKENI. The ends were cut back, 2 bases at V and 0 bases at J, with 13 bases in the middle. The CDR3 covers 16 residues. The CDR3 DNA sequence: TGTGCCAGCTCACCAGGCCCGGGGTTGGCTAACTATGGCTACACCTTC. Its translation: CASSPGPGLANYGYTF.

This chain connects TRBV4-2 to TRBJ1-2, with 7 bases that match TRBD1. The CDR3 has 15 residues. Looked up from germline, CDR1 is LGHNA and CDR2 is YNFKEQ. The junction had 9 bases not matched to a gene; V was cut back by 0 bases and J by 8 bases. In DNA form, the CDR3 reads TGTGCCAGCAGCCAAGAAGGCCAGGGGGAAGGGGGCTACACCTTC. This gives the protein CASSQEGQGEGGYTF.

As DNA, the CDR3 is TGTGCCAGAAGCCAAATCTTCACTAGCCGCATCGGGGAGCTGTTTTTT. Its protein product is CARSQIFTSRIGELFF. The gene calls are TRBV5-3 and TRBJ2-2; perhaps TRBD2 as D (6 bases). TRBV5-3 is reported as an ORF; its role is uncertain. Trimming took 4 bases from V and 7 from J, leaving 20 bases between them. The CDR3 contains 16 residues.

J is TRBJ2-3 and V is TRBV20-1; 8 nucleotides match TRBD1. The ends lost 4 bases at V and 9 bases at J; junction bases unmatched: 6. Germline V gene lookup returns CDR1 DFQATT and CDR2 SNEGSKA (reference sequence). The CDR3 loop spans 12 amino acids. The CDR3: CSAIDRGETQYF. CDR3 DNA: TGCAGTGCTATTGACAGGGGTGAGACGCAGTATTTT.

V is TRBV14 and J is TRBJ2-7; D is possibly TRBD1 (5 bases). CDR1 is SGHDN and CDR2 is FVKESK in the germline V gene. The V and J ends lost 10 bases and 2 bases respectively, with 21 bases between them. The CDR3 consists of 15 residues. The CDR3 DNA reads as TGTGCCAACCAACAGGCAGGCGGACCAGCCTACGAGCAGTACTTC. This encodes CANQQAGGPAYEQYF. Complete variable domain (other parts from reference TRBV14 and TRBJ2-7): EAGVTQFPSHSVIEKGQTVTLRCDPISGHDNLYWYRRVMGKEIKFLLHFVKESKQDESGMPNNRFLAERTGGTYSTLKVQPAELEDSGVYFCANQQAGGPAYEQYFGPGTRLTVT.

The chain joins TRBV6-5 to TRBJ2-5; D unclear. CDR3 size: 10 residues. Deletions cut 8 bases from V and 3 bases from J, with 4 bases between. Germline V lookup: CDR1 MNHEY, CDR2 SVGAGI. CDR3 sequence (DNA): TGTGCCAGCTTAGAAGAGACCCAGTACTTC. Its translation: CASLEETQYF.

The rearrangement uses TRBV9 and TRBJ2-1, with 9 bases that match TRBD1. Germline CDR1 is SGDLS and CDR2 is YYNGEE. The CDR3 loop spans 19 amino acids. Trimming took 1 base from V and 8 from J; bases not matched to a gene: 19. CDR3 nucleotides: TGTGCCAGCAGCGTATATGACACCCCCGGGACAGGGTACCAGGATGAGCAGTTCTTC. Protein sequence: CASSVYDTPGTGYQDEQFF. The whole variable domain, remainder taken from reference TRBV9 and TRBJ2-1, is DSGVTQTPKHLITATGQRVTLRCSPRSGDLSVYWYQQSLDQGLQFLIQYYNGEERAKGNILERFSAQQFPDLHSELNLSSLELGDSALYFCASSVYDTPGTGYQDEQFFGPGTRLTVL.

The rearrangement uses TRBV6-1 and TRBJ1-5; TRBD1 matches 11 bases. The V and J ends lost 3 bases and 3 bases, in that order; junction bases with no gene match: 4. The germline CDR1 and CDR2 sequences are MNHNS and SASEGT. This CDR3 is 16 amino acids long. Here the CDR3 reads CASSDPGQGDNQPQHF. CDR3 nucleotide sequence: TGTGCCAGCAGTGATCCGGGACAGGGGGACAATCAGCCCCAGCATTTT.

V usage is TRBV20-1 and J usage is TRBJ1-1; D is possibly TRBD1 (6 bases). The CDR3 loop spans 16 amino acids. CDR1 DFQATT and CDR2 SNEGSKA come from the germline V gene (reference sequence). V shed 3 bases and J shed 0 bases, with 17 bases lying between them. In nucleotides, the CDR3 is TGCAGTGCTAGTTGGGGCAGGACAGTCATGAACACTGAAGCTTTCTTT. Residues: CSASWGRTVMNTEAFF.

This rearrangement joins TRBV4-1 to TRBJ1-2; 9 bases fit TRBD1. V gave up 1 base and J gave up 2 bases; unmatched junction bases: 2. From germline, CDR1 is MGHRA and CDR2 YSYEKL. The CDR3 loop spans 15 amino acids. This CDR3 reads CASSQGTGDNYGYTF. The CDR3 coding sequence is TGCGCCAGCAGCCAAGGGACAGGGGACAACTATGGCTACACCTTC.

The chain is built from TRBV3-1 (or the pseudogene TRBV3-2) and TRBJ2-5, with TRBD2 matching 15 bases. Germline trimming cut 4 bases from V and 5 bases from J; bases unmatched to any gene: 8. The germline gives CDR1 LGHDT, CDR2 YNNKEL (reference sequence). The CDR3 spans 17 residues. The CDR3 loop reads CASSPGLAGGLGETQYF. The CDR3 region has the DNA TGTGCCAGCAGCCCGGGACTAGCGGGAGGATTAGGGGAGACCCAGTACTTC.

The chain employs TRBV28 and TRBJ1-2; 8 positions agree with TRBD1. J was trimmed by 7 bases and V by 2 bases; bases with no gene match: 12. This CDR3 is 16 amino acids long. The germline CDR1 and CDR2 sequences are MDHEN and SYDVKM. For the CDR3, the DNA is TGTGCCAGCAGTTTACAGGGGGCCTCCCCCCCTTCTGGCTACACCTTC. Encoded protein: CASSLQGASPPSGYTF.

This chain's CDR3 is CASTVDRGNIQYF. In DNA form, the CDR3 reads TGTGCCAGCACCGTGGACAGGGGAAACATTCAGTACTTC. V is TRBV6-5 and J is TRBJ2-4; 9 bases agree with TRBD1. This CDR3 is built from 13 residues. Trimming cost V 7 bases and J 6 bases; bases outside gene matches: 4. Germline CDR1 MNHEY, CDR2 SVGAGI.

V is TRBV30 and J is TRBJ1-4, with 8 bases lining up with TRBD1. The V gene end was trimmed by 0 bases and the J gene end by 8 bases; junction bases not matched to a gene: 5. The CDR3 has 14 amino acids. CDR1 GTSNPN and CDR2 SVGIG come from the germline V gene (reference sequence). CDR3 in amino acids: CAWSVRQGQEKLFF. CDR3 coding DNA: TGTGCCTGGAGTGTACGACAGGGGCAAGAAAAACTGTTTTTT. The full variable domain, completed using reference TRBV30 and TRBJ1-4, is SQTIHQWPATLVQPVGSPLSLECTVEGTSNPNLYWYRQAAGRGLQLLFYSVGIGQISSEVPQNLSASRPQDRQFILSSKKLLLSDSGFYLCAWSVRQGQEKLFFGSGTQLSVL.

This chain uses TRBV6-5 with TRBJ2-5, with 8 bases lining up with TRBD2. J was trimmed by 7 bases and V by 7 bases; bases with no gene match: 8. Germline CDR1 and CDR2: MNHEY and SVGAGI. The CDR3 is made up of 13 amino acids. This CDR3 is CASTPARGGTQYF. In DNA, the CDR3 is TGTGCCAGCACCCCCGCCCGGGGGGGGACCCAGTACTTC.

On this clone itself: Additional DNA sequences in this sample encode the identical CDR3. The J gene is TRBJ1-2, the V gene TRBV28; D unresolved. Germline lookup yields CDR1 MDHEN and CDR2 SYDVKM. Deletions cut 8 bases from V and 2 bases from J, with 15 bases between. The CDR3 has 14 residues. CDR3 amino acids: CASSSSPLNYGYTF. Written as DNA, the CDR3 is TGTGCCAGCTCGTCGTCCCCCCTAAACTATGGCTACACCTTC.